A single sample is the source of the 20 T cell receptor beta chains below, sequenced in a study of CD8+ T cells in alopecia areata. Extracted RNA was reverse transcribed, and the resulting cDNA served as sequencing template. Method: immunoSEQ multiplex PCR; TCRdb's copy keeps in-frame clones and lacks some. This sample has under 250,000 clones, with about 60% found just once. The sample was CD4+ T cells sorted from blood, taken at week 0. The receptors shown here come from a human donor with alopecia areata.

This clone occurred a few times. The genes are TRBV12-5 and TRBJ1-2; D is unresolved. Germline V gene lookup returns CDR1 LGHNT and CDR2 FRNRAP. This CDR3 comprises 11 residues. Trimming took off 3 bases at V and 2 bases at J, with 1 base between the two ends. CDR3 loop: CASGLNYGYTF. As DNA, the CDR3 is TGTGCTAGTGGTTTAAACTATGGCTACACCTTC.

The rearrangement joins TRBV30 to TRBJ1-2; no clear D gene. The V and J ends lost 2 bases and 10 bases respectively, with 8 bases between them. The CDR3 is 10 residues long. Germline lookup yields CDR1 GTSNPN and CDR2 SVGIG (reference sequence). This chain's CDR3 is CAWSTKDYTF. The CDR3 nucleotides are TGTGCCTGGAGTACCAAGGACTACACCTTC.

Many counts were recorded for this clone. This chain joins TRBV7-9 and TRBJ1-2; 7 nucleotides align to TRBD1. This CDR3 is 13 amino acids long. The germline V gene encodes CDR1 SEHNR and CDR2 FQNEAQ (reference sequence). V lost 6 bases to trimming and J lost 2 bases; unmatched junction nucleotides: 3. For the CDR3, the DNA is TGTGCCAGCAGGGGGACAGTGAACTATGGCTACACCTTC. Translated: CASRGTVNYGYTF.

The DNA of the CDR3 is TGCGCCAGCAGCCAACCATGGACAGTGCTCATCTCTGGGGCCAACGTCCTGACTTTC. It is translated as CASSQPWTVLISGANVLTF. The chain recombines TRBV4-1 with TRBJ2-6, with D possibly matching TRBD1 (6 bases). The CDR3 has 19 residues. V was pared by 2 bases and J by 0 bases, with 17 bases between. Germline CDR1 and CDR2: MGHRA and YSYEKL.

This clone was detected a few times. J is TRBJ1-1 and V is TRBV6-5; D uncertain. The germline CDR1 and CDR2 sequences are MNHEY and SVGAGI. V lost 0 bases to trimming and J lost 7 bases, with 12 bases between them. The CDR3 runs 14 residues. The CDR3 region is CASSYSRLLGEAFF. In DNA form, the CDR3 reads TGTGCCAGCAGTTACTCGAGGCTACTCGGTGAAGCTTTCTTT.

This chain links TRBV5-1 with TRBJ2-2; TRBD2 is a possible D gene (6 bases). Trimming took off 2 bases at V and 3 bases at J, with 14 bases between the two ends. The germline V gene encodes CDR1 SGHRS and CDR2 YFSETQ. The CDR3 has 16 amino acids. The CDR3 DNA sequence: TGCGCCAGCAGCTTAGGTAGCGGCCCCTACACCGGGGAGCTGTTTTTT. Translating it yields CASSLGSGPYTGELFF.

The genes are TRBV4-2 and TRBJ1-2, with a possible D match to TRBD1 (5 bases). Trimming left V 5 bases short and J 2 bases short, with 15 bases between. The CDR3 loop spans 15 amino acids. Germline V CDR1 and CDR2: LGHNA, YNFKEQ. The CDR3 is CASSFQLGGNYGYTF. Here the CDR3 DNA reads TGTGCCAGCAGCTTTCAGCTTGGGGGGAACTATGGCTACACCTTC.

This chain connects TRBV5-1 to TRBJ2-1; 10 bases match TRBD1. After removal of 2 bases from V and 7 bases from J, the junction contained 6 bases not matched to a gene. The CDR3 runs 15 residues. Germline CDR1 is SGHRS and CDR2 is YFSETQ. CDR3 bases: TGCGCCAGCAGCTTATTGATGGACAGGGGGAATGAGCAGTTCTTC. Its translation: CASSLLMDRGNEQFF.

This sequence joins TRBV9 and TRBJ2-1; D remains ambiguous. Between the trimmed V and J ends, which lost 0 bases and 0 bases, there was a span of 7 bases. Germline-derived CDR1 and CDR2 are SGDLS and YYNGEE. The CDR3 has 15 residues. The CDR3 is CASSVGGYSYNEQFF. The CDR3 DNA reads TGTGCCAGCAGCGTAGGCGGCTACTCCTACAATGAGCAGTTCTTC.

V usage is TRBV2 and J usage is TRBJ1-2; TRBD1 agrees at 7 bases. The germline V gene encodes CDR1 SNHLY and CDR2 FYNNEI. The CDR3 is 15 residues long. Unmatched junction bases numbered 7, after V lost 6 bases and J lost 0 bases. The CDR3 protein is CASSETGTANYGYTF. In nucleotides, the CDR3 is TGTGCCAGCAGCGAGACCGGGACAGCTAACTATGGCTACACCTTC.

The chain couples TRBV29-1 to TRBJ2-7, with D possibly being TRBD1 (5 bases). This CDR3 has 12 residues. V was cut by 3 bases and J by 3 bases, with 9 bases left in between. Germline lookup yields CDR1 SQVTM and CDR2 ANQGSEA. The CDR3 nucleotides are TGCAGCGTTGAGGACACCATCTACGAGCAGTACTTC. Translated, it gives CSVEDTIYEQYF.

The rearrangement joins TRBV29-1 to TRBJ1-3, with a tentative D call TRBD1 (6 bases). Germline loops: CDR1 SQVTM, CDR2 ANQGSEA. V was pared by 5 bases and J by 2 bases, with 13 bases between. This CDR3 has 14 residues. The CDR3 protein is CSVRDTGPGNTIYF. The DNA for the CDR3 is TGCAGCGTTCGGGACACAGGCCCTGGAAACACCATATATTTT.

This clone has more than one count but fewer than ten. The chain joins TRBV27 to TRBJ2-7, with a possible D match to TRBD2 (7 bases). Per germline, CDR1 MNHEY and CDR2 SMNVEV (reference sequence). Trimming shortened V by 3 bases and J by 0 bases, and 15 bases separated the two germline ends. The CDR3 sequence is 16 residues long. The CDR3 here is CASSLGGGRSSYEQYF. CDR3 in DNA: TGTGCCAGCAGTTTGGGGGGGGGCAGGAGCTCCTACGAGCAGTACTTC.

This clone turned up a few times. The chain couples TRBV29-1 to TRBJ2-1, with 9 nucleotides matching TRBD2. V was clipped by 0 bases and J by 6 bases; unmatched bases: 0. From germline, CDR1 is SQVTM and CDR2 ANQGSEA. The CDR3 covers 13 residues. CDR3 DNA: TGCAGCGTTGAAGAACTAGCGGGCAATGAGCAGTTCTTC. Residues: CSVEELAGNEQFF.

This clone was recorded a few times. The V gene is TRBV29-1, the J gene TRBJ1-5; D remains unclear. The CDR3 spans 12 residues. The germline gives CDR1 SQVTM, CDR2 ANQGSEA. Trimming took off 7 bases at V and 4 bases at J, with 11 bases between the two ends. The CDR3 coding sequence is TGCAGCGCTTGGGCAGCTAATCAGCCCCAGCATTTT. Protein product: CSAWAANQPQHF.

The chain joins TRBV30 to TRBJ1-3; D ambiguous. The CDR3 spans 14 residues. Trimming removed 2 bases from V and 0 bases from J, with 8 bases in between. From germline, CDR1 is GTSNPN and CDR2 SVGIG (reference sequence). The CDR3 nucleotides read TGTGCCTGGAGTTTGGGCCACTCTGGAAACACCATATATTTT. It codes for CAWSLGHSGNTIYF.

This clone was seen a handful of times. V usage is TRBV13 and J usage is TRBJ2-7; 10 bases are shared with TRBD2. The CDR3 consists of 16 residues. V gave up 8 bases and J gave up 2 bases; unmatched junction bases: 12. CDR1 and CDR2 from the germline V gene are PRHDT and FYEKMQ (reference sequence). Here the CDR3 reads CASRRATSGGAYEQYF. CDR3 DNA sequence: TGTGCCAGCCGCCGAGCCACAAGCGGGGGGGCCTACGAGCAGTACTTC.

V is TRBV30 and J is TRBJ2-1; TRBD2 matches at 14 bases. The germline V gene encodes CDR1 GTSNPN and CDR2 SVGIG (reference sequence). The CDR3 has 16 amino acids. Unmatched junction bases numbered 10, after V lost 4 bases and J lost 8 bases. The chain's CDR3 is CAWTMGLAGARDEQFF. The CDR3 coding sequence is TGTGCCTGGACCATGGGACTAGCGGGAGCTCGCGATGAGCAGTTCTTC.

The rearrangement uses TRBV29-1 and TRBJ2-3; TRBD1 matches 11 bases. V trimming: 7 bases; J trimming: 2 bases; junction bases outside the gene matches: 8. Germline-derived CDR1 and CDR2 are SQVTM and ANQGSEA. This CDR3 has 15 amino acids. In DNA, the CDR3 is TGCAGCGCAGACCGGGACAGGGGGTCCACAGATACGCAGTATTTT. Translation: CSADRDRGSTDTQYF.

This clone has just a few counts. The chain couples TRBV4-1 to TRBJ2-7; 7 positions agree with TRBD2. The CDR3 runs 15 residues. The germline V gene has CDR1 MGHRA and CDR2 YSYEKL. V lost 2 bases, J lost 2 bases, and 6 bases stayed unmatched. CDR3 in amino acids: CASSQLRDYTYEQYF. As DNA, the CDR3 is TGCGCCAGCAGCCAACTCCGGGACTACACCTACGAGCAGTACTTC.